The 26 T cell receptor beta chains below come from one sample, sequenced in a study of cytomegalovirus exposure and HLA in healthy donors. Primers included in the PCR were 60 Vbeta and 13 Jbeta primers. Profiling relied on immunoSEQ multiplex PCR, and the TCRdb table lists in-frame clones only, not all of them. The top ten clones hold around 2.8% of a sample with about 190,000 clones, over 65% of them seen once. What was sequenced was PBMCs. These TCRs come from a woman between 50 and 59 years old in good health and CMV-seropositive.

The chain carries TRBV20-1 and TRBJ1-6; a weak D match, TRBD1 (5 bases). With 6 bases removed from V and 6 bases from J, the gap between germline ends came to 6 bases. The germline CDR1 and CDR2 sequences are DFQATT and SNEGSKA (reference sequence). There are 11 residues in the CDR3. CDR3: CSAGGNSPLHF. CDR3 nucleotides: TGCAGTGCCGGGGGTAATTCACCCCTCCACTTT.

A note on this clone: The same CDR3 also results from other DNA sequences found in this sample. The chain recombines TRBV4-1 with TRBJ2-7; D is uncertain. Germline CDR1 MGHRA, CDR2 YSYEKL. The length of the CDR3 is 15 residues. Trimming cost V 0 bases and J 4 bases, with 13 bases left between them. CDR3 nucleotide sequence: TGCGCCAGCAGCCAAGACCGGAACAGCAATTACGAGCAGTACTTC. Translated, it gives CASSQDRNSNYEQYF.

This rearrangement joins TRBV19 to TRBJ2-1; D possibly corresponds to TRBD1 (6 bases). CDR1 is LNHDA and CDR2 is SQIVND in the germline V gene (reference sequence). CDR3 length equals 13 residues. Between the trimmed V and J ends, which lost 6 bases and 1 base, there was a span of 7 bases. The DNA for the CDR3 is TGTGCCAGTAGCGACAGGTCCTACAATGAGCAGTTCTTC. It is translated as CASSDRSYNEQFF.

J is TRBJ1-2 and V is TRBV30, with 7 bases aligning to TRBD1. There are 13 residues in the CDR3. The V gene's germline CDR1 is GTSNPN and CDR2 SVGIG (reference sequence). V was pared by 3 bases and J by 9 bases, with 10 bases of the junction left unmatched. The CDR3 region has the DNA TGTGCCTGGAGCCGGGACAGACCCAGGAGCTACACCTTC. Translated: CAWSRDRPRSYTF.

The CDR3 nucleotides are TGTGCCAGCAGCTTAGGGTACAGGGTAGCTAGCACAGATACGCAGTATTTT. Translated, it gives CASSLGYRVASTDTQYF. The chain joins TRBV7-9 to TRBJ2-3, with D perhaps TRBD1 (6 bases). The germline CDR1 and CDR2 sequences are SEHNR and FQNEAQ (reference sequence). The V and J ends lost 1 base and 0 bases respectively, with 14 bases between them. The CDR3 has 17 residues.

The CDR3 sequence: CAISDAGSTGELFF. The CDR3 coding sequence is TGTGCCATCAGCGATGCAGGGTCCACCGGGGAGCTGTTTTTT. The chain joins TRBV6-5 to TRBJ2-2; D may be TRBD1 (5 bases). The germline gives CDR1 MNHEY, CDR2 SVGAGI. Trimming took 10 bases from V and 4 from J, leaving 16 bases between them. This CDR3 has 14 amino acids.

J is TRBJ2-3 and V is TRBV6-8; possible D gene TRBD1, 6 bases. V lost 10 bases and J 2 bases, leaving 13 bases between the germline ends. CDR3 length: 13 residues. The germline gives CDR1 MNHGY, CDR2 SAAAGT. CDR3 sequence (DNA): TGTGCCACCGGACAGAAAAACACAGATACGCAGTATTTT. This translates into CATGQKNTDTQYF.

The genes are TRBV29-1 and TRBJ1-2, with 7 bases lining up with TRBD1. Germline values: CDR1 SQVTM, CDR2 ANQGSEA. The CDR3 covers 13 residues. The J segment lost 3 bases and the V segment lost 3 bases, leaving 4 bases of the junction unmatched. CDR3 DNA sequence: TGCAGCGTTGACAACAGGGGTGACTATGGCTACACCTTC. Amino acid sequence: CSVDNRGDYGYTF.

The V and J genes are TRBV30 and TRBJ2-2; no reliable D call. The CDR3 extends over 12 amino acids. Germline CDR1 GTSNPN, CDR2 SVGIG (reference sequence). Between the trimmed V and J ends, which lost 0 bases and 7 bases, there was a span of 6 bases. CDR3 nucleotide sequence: TGTGCCTGGAGTGTACCTAACGGGGAGCTGTTTTTT. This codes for CAWSVPNGELFF.

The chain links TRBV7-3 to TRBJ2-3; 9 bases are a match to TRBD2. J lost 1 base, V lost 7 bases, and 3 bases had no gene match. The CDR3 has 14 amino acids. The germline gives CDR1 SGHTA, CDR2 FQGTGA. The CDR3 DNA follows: TGTGCCAGCAAGGCGGGGGGGGGCACAGATACGCAGTATTTT. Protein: CASKAGGGTDTQYF. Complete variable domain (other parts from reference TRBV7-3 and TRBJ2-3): GAGVSQTPSNKVTEKGKYVELRCDPISGHTALYWYRQSLGQGPEFLIYFQGTGAADDSGLPNDRFFAVRPEGSVSTLKIQRTERGDSAVYLCASKAGGGTDTQYFGPGTRLTVL.

CDR3 nucleotides: TGTGCCTGCGCTAGCGGATCCACAGATACGCAGTATTTT. Amino acids: CACASGSTDTQYF. V gene TRBV30 combines with J gene TRBJ2-3; 7 bases map to TRBD2. Germline V gives CDR1 GTSNPN, CDR2 SVGIG (reference sequence). J lost 2 bases, V lost 6 bases, and 5 bases had no gene match. The CDR3 is 13 residues long.

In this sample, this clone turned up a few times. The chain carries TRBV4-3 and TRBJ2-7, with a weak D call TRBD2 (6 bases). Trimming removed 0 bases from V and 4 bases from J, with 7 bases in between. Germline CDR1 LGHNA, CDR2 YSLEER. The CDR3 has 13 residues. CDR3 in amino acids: CASSQDGGYEQYF. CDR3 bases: TGCGCCAGCAGCCAAGATGGAGGGTACGAGCAGTACTTC.

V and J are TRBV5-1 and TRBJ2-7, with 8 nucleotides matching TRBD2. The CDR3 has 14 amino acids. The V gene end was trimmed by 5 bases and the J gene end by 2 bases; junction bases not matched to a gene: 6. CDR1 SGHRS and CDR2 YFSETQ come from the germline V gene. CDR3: CASRHGGETYEQYF. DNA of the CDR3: TGCGCCAGCAGGCACGGGGGGGAGACCTACGAGCAGTACTTC.

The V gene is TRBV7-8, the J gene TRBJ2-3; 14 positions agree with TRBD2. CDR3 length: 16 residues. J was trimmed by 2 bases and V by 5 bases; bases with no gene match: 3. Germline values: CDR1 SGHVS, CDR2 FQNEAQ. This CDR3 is CASSETSGGDTDTQYF. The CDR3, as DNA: TGTGCCAGCAGCGAGACTAGCGGGGGGGACACAGATACGCAGTATTTT.

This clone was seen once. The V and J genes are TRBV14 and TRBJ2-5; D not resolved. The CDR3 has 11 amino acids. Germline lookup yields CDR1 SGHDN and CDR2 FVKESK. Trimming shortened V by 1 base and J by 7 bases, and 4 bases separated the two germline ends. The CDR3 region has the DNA TGTGCCAGCAGCCAAGGAGGGACCCAGTACTTC. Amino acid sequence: CASSQGGTQYF.

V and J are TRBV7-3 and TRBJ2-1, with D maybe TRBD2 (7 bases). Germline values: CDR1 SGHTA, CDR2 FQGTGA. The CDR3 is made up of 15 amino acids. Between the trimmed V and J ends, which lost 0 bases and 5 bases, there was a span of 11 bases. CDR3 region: CASSLTGGPDNEQFF. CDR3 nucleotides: TGTGCCAGCAGCTTAACGGGGGGGCCTGACAATGAGCAGTTCTTC. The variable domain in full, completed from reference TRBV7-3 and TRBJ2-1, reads GAGVSQTPSNKVTEKGKYVELRCDPISGHTALYWYRQSLGQGPEFLIYFQGTGAADDSGLPNDRFFAVRPEGSVSTLKIQRTERGDSAVYLCASSLTGGPDNEQFFGPGTRLTVL.

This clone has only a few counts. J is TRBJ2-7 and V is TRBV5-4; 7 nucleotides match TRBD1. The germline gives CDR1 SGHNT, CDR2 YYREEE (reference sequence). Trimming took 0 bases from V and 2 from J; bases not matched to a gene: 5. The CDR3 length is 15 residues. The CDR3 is CASSLDLQGPYEQYF. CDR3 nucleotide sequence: TGTGCCAGCAGCTTGGACCTACAGGGGCCCTACGAGCAGTACTTC.

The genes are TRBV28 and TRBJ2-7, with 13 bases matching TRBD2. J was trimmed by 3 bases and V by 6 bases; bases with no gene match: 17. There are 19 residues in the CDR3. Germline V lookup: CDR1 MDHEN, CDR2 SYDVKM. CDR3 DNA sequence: TGTGCCAGCAGCACAGCACTAGCGGGGGGGCTAGGGAGGAACTACGAGCAGTACTTC. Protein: CASSTALAGGLGRNYEQYF.

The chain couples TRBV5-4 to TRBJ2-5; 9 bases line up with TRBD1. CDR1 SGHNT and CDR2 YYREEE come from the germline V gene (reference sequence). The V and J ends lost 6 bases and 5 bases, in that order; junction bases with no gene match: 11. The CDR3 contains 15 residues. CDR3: CASILNRGPWETQYF. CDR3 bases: TGTGCCAGCATCCTGAACAGGGGGCCTTGGGAGACCCAGTACTTC.

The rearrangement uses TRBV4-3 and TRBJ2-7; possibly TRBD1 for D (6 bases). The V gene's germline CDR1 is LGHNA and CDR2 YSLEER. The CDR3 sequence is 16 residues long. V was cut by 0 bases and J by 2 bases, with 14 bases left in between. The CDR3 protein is CASSQEHRPGAYEQYF. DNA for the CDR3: TGCGCCAGCAGCCAAGAACACCGCCCAGGGGCCTACGAGCAGTACTTC.

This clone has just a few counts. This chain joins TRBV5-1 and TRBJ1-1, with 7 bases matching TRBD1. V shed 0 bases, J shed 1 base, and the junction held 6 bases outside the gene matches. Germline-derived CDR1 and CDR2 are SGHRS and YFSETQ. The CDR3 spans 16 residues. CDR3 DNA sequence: TGCGCCAGCAGCTTGGAAGGGGGCAAGGGGAACACTGAAGCTTTCTTT. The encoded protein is CASSLEGGKGNTEAFF.

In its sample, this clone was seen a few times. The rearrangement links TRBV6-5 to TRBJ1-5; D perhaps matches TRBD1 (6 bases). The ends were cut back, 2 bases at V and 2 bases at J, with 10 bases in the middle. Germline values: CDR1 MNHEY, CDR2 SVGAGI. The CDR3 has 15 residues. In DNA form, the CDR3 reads TGTGCCAGCAGTTACCAACAGGGAGGCAATCAGCCCCAGCATTTT. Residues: CASSYQQGGNQPQHF.

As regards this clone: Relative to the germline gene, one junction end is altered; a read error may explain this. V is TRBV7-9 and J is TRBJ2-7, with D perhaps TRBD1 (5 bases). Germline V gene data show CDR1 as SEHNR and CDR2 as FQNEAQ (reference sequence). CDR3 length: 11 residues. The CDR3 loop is CSSSPAQGHVF. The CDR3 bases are TGTTCCAGCAGCCCAGCCCAGGGCCATGTCTTC.

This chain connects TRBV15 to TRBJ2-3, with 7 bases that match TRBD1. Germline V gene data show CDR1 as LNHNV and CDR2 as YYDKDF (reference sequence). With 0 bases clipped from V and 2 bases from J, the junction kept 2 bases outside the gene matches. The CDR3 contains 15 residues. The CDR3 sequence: CATSREGQITDTQYF. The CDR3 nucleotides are TGTGCCACCAGCAGAGAGGGACAGATCACAGATACGCAGTATTTT.

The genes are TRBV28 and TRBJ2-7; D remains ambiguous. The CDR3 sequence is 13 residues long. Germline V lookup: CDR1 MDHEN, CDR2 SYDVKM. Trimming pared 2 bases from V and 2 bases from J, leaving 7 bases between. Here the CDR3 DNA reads TGTGCCAGCAGTTTACCTGCAGCCTACGAGCAGTACTTC. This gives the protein CASSLPAAYEQYF.

In nucleotides, the CDR3 is TGTGCCAGCAGCCTATCGACAGGGAACACTGAAGCTTTCTTT. Translation: CASSLSTGNTEAFF. The chain carries TRBV14 and TRBJ1-1; D is perhaps TRBD1 (6 bases). V was trimmed by 4 bases and J by 1 base, leaving 10 bases between them. The CDR3 length is 14 residues. Germline V CDR1 and CDR2: SGHDN, FVKESK.